Presented here are 23 T cell receptor beta chains from one specimen sequenced in a study of shared clonotypes between healthy human individuals. Generated by immunoSEQ multiplex PCR, the TCRdb table keeps only in-frame clones and is missing some. The data show more than 1,200,000 clones, roughly 98.5% seen once. The sequenced material came from naive CD4+ T cells sorted from blood. The sample's subset: CD45RA+ positively selected. All receptors come from a young man in good health.

The chain uses TRBV11-2 and TRBJ1-1, with D uncertain. The V gene lost 6 bases and the J gene lost 3 bases, with 14 bases spanning the gap. This CDR3 region has 14 residues. Germline CDR1 and CDR2: SGHAT and FQNNGV. Here the CDR3 reads CASSHRAGDTEAFF. The CDR3 bases are TGTGCCAGCAGTCACCGGGCCGGAGACACTGAAGCTTTCTTT.

This sequence joins TRBV5-1 and TRBJ2-1; maybe TRBD1 (6 bases). Deletions cut 4 bases from V and 5 bases from J, with 13 bases between. This CDR3 spans 14 amino acids. Per germline, CDR1 SGHRS and CDR2 YFSETQ. The CDR3 bases are TGCGCCAGCAGCGAAAGATCAGGGGACAATGAGCAGTTCTTC. It encodes CASSERSGDNEQFF.

The V and J genes are TRBV28 and TRBJ1-2, with D perhaps TRBD1 (6 bases). Germline-derived CDR1 and CDR2 are MDHEN and SYDVKM. V was pared by 8 bases and J by 8 bases, with 15 bases between. The CDR3 totals 12 residues. The DNA for the CDR3 is TGTGCCAGCGGGGGGCGCCCCATCGGCTACACCTTC. Its protein product is CASGGRPIGYTF.

The J gene is TRBJ2-1, the V gene TRBV5-1; TRBD1 is a possible D gene (5 bases). The CDR3 contains 12 residues. The V and J ends lost 4 bases and 6 bases respectively, with 8 bases between them. Germline V gene data show CDR1 as SGHRS and CDR2 as YFSETQ. CDR3 nucleotide sequence: TGCGCCAGCAGCACTGGGGCCAATGAGCAGTTCTTC. Amino acid sequence: CASSTGANEQFF.

The V gene is TRBV29-1, the J gene TRBJ2-2; no firm D call. Trimming pared 7 bases from V and 3 bases from J, leaving 9 bases between. Per the germline V gene, CDR1 is SQVTM and CDR2 is ANQGSEA. The CDR3 has 12 amino acids. The CDR3 DNA is TGCAGCGCCGTCGGTTACACCGGGGAGCTGTTTTTT. Protein product: CSAVGYTGELFF.

The rearrangement uses TRBV28 and TRBJ1-3; D might be TRBD1 (5 bases). The germline V gene encodes CDR1 MDHEN and CDR2 SYDVKM. The V end lost 2 bases, the J end lost 2 bases, and 13 bases lay between the germline ends. This CDR3 is built from 16 residues. The CDR3 loop reads CASSLPRGRAGNTIYF. The CDR3 DNA reads as TGTGCCAGCAGTTTACCCCGCGGCAGGGCTGGAAACACCATATATTTT.

J is TRBJ2-3 and V is TRBV13; possible D gene TRBD1, 6 bases. V lost 4 bases to trimming and J lost 3 bases, with 20 bases between them. Germline V gene sequence: CDR1 PRHDT, CDR2 FYEKMQ (reference sequence). This CDR3 comprises 17 residues. The CDR3 sequence: CASSYLLGAASTDTQYF. CDR3 bases: TGTGCCAGCAGCTATCTGCTGGGGGCCGCCTCAACAGATACGCAGTATTTT. The whole variable domain, remainder taken from reference TRBV13 and TRBJ2-3, is AAGVIQSPRHLIKEKRETATLKCYPIPRHDTVYWYQQGPGQDPQFLISFYEKMQSDKGSIPDRFSAQQFSDYHSELNMSSLELGDSALYFCASSYLLGAASTDTQYFGPGTRLTVL.

A single count supports this clone. V gene TRBV19 combines with J gene TRBJ1-2; 10 bases line up with TRBD1. The CDR3 extends over 17 amino acids. The germline CDR1 and CDR2 sequences are LNHDA and SQIVND (reference sequence). With V trimmed by 4 bases and J by 2 bases, 10 bases remained unmatched. The CDR3 DNA reads TGTGCCAGTAGTAATCCGGGACAGGGGTGGATAAACTATGGCTACACCTTC. Its protein product is CASSNPGQGWINYGYTF.

As regards this clone: Other DNA sequences of this sample code for an identical CDR3. The genes are TRBV5-1 and TRBJ2-2, with D tentatively TRBD1 (6 bases). CDR3 size: 14 residues. V was trimmed by 3 bases and J by 1 base, leaving 7 bases between them. Germline V gene sequence: CDR1 SGHRS, CDR2 YFSETQ. The CDR3 DNA is TGCGCCAGCAGCTCGACAGGGAACACCGGGGAGCTGTTTTTT. Its protein is CASSSTGNTGELFF.

This chain connects TRBV5-1 to TRBJ2-3, with unresolved D. Germline V gene sequence: CDR1 SGHRS, CDR2 YFSETQ. This CDR3 is built from 14 residues. Trimming took off 1 base at V and 3 bases at J, with 9 bases between the two ends. The CDR3 sequence: CASSLLRKTDTQYF. CDR3 DNA: TGCGCCAGCAGCTTGCTCAGGAAGACAGATACGCAGTATTTT. Complete variable domain (other parts from reference TRBV5-1 and TRBJ2-3): KAGVTQTPRYLIKTRGQQVTLSCSPISGHRSVSWYQQTPGQGLQFLFEYFSETQRNKGNFPGRFSGRQFSNSRSEMNVSTLELGDSALYLCASSLLRKTDTQYFGPGTRLTVL.

In DNA form, the CDR3 reads TGTGCCAGCAGTCTTATGGGACAGGGTTCCTACGAGCAGTACTTC. It yields the protein CASSLMGQGSYEQYF. The chain carries TRBV2 and TRBJ2-7; 9 nucleotides align to TRBD1. Trimming cost V 5 bases and J 1 base; bases outside gene matches: 6. This CDR3 is 15 amino acids long. The germline CDR1 and CDR2 sequences are SNHLY and FYNNEI.

CDR3: CASSPEVHIAGNTIYF. CDR3 nucleotides: TGTGCCAGCAGCCCGGAAGTGCATATAGCTGGAAACACCATATATTTT. The V gene is TRBV9, the J gene TRBJ1-3; no reliable D call. Between the trimmed V and J ends, which lost 4 bases and 2 bases, there was a span of 16 bases. The germline V gene encodes CDR1 SGDLS and CDR2 YYNGEE. CDR3 size: 16 residues.

Comments on this clone: Other DNA sequences in this specimen translate into the identical CDR3. The chain has TRBV5-1 and TRBJ2-7; TRBD1 might be the D (6 bases). The CDR3 has 13 amino acids. Germline CDR1 and CDR2: SGHRS and YFSETQ. Trimming removed 4 bases from V and 2 bases from J, with 10 bases in between. The CDR3 loop is CASSPGQTYEQYF. In nucleotides, the CDR3 is TGCGCCAGCAGCCCGGGACAAACCTACGAGCAGTACTTC.

The chain combines TRBV10-3 with TRBJ2-3; maybe TRBD2 (5 bases). This CDR3 is built from 16 residues. The V gene's germline CDR1 is ENHRY and CDR2 SYGVKD. V lost 2 bases and J lost 3, with 15 bases in between. The DNA of the CDR3 is TGTGCCATCAGTGAGGCTAGCCGGGTCCTGACAGATACGCAGTATTTT. Protein product: CAISEASRVLTDTQYF.

The chain has TRBV6-1 and TRBJ2-3; weak D call: TRBD2 (5 bases). This CDR3 has 16 residues. V was trimmed by 3 bases and J by 0 bases, leaving 13 bases between them. Per the germline V gene, CDR1 is MNHNS and CDR2 is SASEGT. The CDR3 coding sequence is TGTGCCAGCAGTGATGGAACTAGGGAGAGCACAGATACGCAGTATTTT. It translates to CASSDGTRESTDTQYF.

The chain joins TRBV11-3 to TRBJ1-1, with 7 bases identical to TRBD1. There are 16 residues in the CDR3. Trimming took 3 bases from V and 0 from J; bases not matched to a gene: 7. In germline, CDR1 is SGHNT, CDR2 YENEEA. CDR3 nucleotides: TGTGCCAGCAGCTTGGGTGTGGACAGGTTGAACACTGAAGCTTTCTTT. Its translation: CASSLGVDRLNTEAFF.

This chain connects TRBV7-2 to TRBJ2-2, with TRBD2 matching 7 bases. The trim removed 4 bases at V and 3 bases at J, leaving 5 bases unmatched. The germline V gene has CDR1 SGHTA and CDR2 FQGNSA. This CDR3 has 15 amino acids. The DNA for the CDR3 is TGTGCCAGCAGCTGGGGGACTAAATACACCGGGGAGCTGTTTTTT. This gives the protein CASSWGTKYTGELFF.

The chain couples TRBV18 to TRBJ1-1, with D possibly being TRBD1 (5 bases). Germline-derived CDR1 and CDR2 are KGHSH and LQKENI. Between the trimmed V and J ends, which lost 3 bases and 5 bases, there was a span of 13 bases. The CDR3 loop spans 14 amino acids. CDR3 region: CASSPDGGGTEAFF. The CDR3 DNA reads as TGTGCCAGCTCACCTGATGGGGGAGGGACTGAAGCTTTCTTT.

This clone was seen a single time. J is TRBJ2-1 and V is TRBV30, with D possibly matching TRBD1 (6 bases). This CDR3 has 14 amino acids. The germline V gene encodes CDR1 GTSNPN and CDR2 SVGIG (reference sequence). The V end was cut by 4 bases, the J end by 8 bases, with 18 bases between. CDR3 coding DNA: TGTGCCTGGATGGGGGCTCTAGTTGGTGATGAGCAGTTCTTC. Translation: CAWMGALVGDEQFF. Based on the CDR3 plus reference TRBV30 and TRBJ2-1, the full variable domain is SQTIHQWPATLVQPVGSPLSLECTVEGTSNPNLYWYRQAAGRGLQLLFYSVGIGQISSEVPQNLSASRPQDRQFILSSKKLLLSDSGFYLCAWMGALVGDEQFFGPGTRLTVL.

In its sample, this clone was seen once. The chain is built from TRBV29-1 and TRBJ2-1, with D perhaps being TRBD1 or TRBD2 (5 bases each). Trimming pared 4 bases from V and 7 bases from J, leaving 17 bases between. The CDR3 extends over 14 amino acids. Germline CDR1 SQVTM, CDR2 ANQGSEA. The CDR3 nucleotides read TGCAGCGTTGCGCGGGTTGGGGGAGCGAATGAGCAGTTCTTC. Its protein product is CSVARVGGANEQFF.

V and J are TRBV14 and TRBJ2-3; tentatively, D is TRBD1 or TRBD2 (5 bases each). This CDR3 spans 13 amino acids. The V end lost 1 base, the J end lost 4 bases, and 6 bases lay between the germline ends. Per germline, CDR1 SGHDN and CDR2 FVKESK. CDR3 sequence reads: CASSQAGPDTQYF. In DNA, the CDR3 is TGTGCCAGCAGCCAAGCGGGACCAGATACGCAGTATTTT. The complete variable domain, with remaining parts taken from reference TRBV14 and TRBJ2-3, reads EAGVTQFPSHSVIEKGQTVTLRCDPISGHDNLYWYRRVMGKEIKFLLHFVKESKQDESGMPNNRFLAERTGGTYSTLKVQPAELEDSGVYFCASSQAGPDTQYFGPGTRLTVL.

This clone was observed once. This chain connects TRBV4-1 to TRBJ1-4, with TRBD1 identical over 7 bases. V lost 0 bases and J lost 4; bases outside the gene matches: 2. The CDR3 totals 15 residues. Germline V gene lookup returns CDR1 MGHRA and CDR2 YSYEKL. CDR3 loop: CASSQEGQINEKLFF. In DNA, the CDR3 is TGCGCCAGCAGCCAAGAGGGACAGATTAATGAAAAACTGTTTTTT.

This sequence joins TRBV5-1 and TRBJ2-1; 9 bases fit TRBD2. Germline lookup yields CDR1 SGHRS and CDR2 YFSETQ. The CDR3 runs to 16 residues. The junction had 4 bases not matched to a gene; V was cut back by 0 bases and J by 3 bases. CDR3 loop: CASSLAGLAGYNEQFF. The CDR3 DNA sequence: TGCGCCAGCAGCTTGGCGGGACTAGCTGGCTACAATGAGCAGTTCTTC.